Listed below are T cell receptor beta chains from one sample, sequenced in a study of blood T cell repertoires in COVID-19. Clones were sequenced by immunoSEQ multiplex PCR, and TCRdb holds only the in-frame ones, with some missing. This sample yields about 100,000 clones, of which approximately 86% are seen a single time; around 15% belongs to the top ten. The sample was peripheral blood. Every receptor here comes from a man in his fifties or sixties with active or convalescent COVID-19. CDR3s include the opening cysteine and the closing phenylalanine or tryptophan. The D gene is left open where the match is weak. Expanded clones get a size class; other rows say once, few or many, or leave the size out.

j_call v_call clone_size d_call cdr3_aa cdr3_nt
TRBJ2-1 TRBV7-2 - TRBD2 CASSHRTSGRAYNEQFF TGTGCCAGCAGCCACCGGACTAGCGGGAGGGCGTACAATGAGCAGTTCTTC
TRBJ2-2 TRBV9 - - CASSAPGELFF TGTGCCAGCAGCGCTCCCGGGGAGCTGTTTTTT
TRBJ2-1 TRBV24-1 few TRBD2 CATSDLGTSGRRYNEQFF TGTGCCACCAGTGACCTAGGGACTAGCGGGAGGCGTTACAATGAGCAGTTCTTC
TRBJ1-2 TRBV10-3 few - CAIRSGGDYGYTF TGTGCCATCCGGTCGGGGGGCGACTATGGCTACACCTTC
TRBJ1-1 TRBV2 - - CASSLSRGNTEAFF TGTGCCAGCAGCCTTAGTCGGGGGAACACTGAAGCTTTCTTT
TRBJ2-5 TRBV29-1 - - CSVVGAGQETQYF TGCAGCGTCGTCGGAGCGGGTCAAGAGACCCAGTACTTC
TRBJ2-7 TRBV27 - TRBD1 CASRPRDRGWYEQYF TGTGCCAGCAGACCCCGGGACAGGGGGTGGTACGAGCAGTACTTC
TRBJ2-2 TRBV7-6 - TRBD2 CASSLGGGYTGELFF TGTGCCAGCAGCTTAGGGGGAGGGTACACCGGGGAGCTGTTTTTT
TRBJ2-2 TRBV5-1 - TRBD1 CASSPGQGAEELFF TGCGCCAGCAGCCCAGGACAGGGGGCCGAGGAGCTGTTTTTT
TRBJ1-1 TRBV29-1 - - CSVVLHINTEAFF TGCAGCGTTGTATTACACATTAACACTGAAGCTTTCTTT
TRBJ1-2 TRBV5-6 - TRBD1 CASRRVGQGINYGYTF TGTGCCAGCAGAAGGGTGGGACAGGGCATAAACTATGGCTACACCTTC
TRBJ1-2 TRBV7-9 - - CASSPWGDNYGYTF TGTGCCAGCAGCCCCTGGGGGGATAACTATGGCTACACCTTC
TRBJ2-7 TRBV14 - - CASSHPPGPGRYEQYF TGTGCCAGCAGCCACCCGCCAGGGCCGGGCCGGTACGAGCAGTACTTC
TRBJ1-5 TRBV9 - - CASSLGPTGDQPQHF TGTGCCAGCAGCCTGGGCCCGACGGGGGATCAGCCCCAGCATTTT
TRBJ2-5 TRBV3-1/TRBV3-2 few TRBD1 CASSHGTGDQETQYF TGTGCCAGCAGCCACGGGACAGGGGATCAAGAGACCCAGTACTTC
TRBJ2-5 TRBV7-9 - TRBD2 CASSSSSGETQYF TGTGCCAGCAGCTCCTCTAGCGGAGAGACCCAGTACTTC
TRBJ2-1 TRBV30 - TRBD2 CAWSVRTSDYNEQFF TGTGCCTGGAGTGTACGGACTAGCGATTACAATGAGCAGTTCTTC
TRBJ2-7 TRBV11-2 - TRBD2 CASSISGGSSYEQYF TGTGCCAGCAGCATTAGCGGGGGAAGCTCCTACGAGCAGTACTTC
TRBJ2-3 TRBV2 - TRBD2 CASREGLAHLTDTQYF TGTGCCAGCAGGGAGGGACTAGCTCATCTAACAGATACGCAGTATTTT
TRBJ1-3 TRBV7-9 - - CASSLVAAGNTIYF TGTGCCAGCAGCTTAGTAGCAGCTGGAAACACCATATATTTT
TRBJ1-4 TRBV19 - - CASSIDRQARIF TGTGCCAGTAGTATAGATCGTCAGGCCCGGATTTTT
TRBJ2-7 TRBV5-1 - TRBD1 CASSFLQGADEQYF TGCGCCAGCAGCTTCCTACAGGGGGCGGACGAGCAGTACTTC
TRBJ2-3 TRBV13 - - CASSRSPGEAATDTQYF TGTGCCAGCAGCCGCTCCCCGGGGGAGGCCGCCACAGATACGCAGTATTTT
TRBJ1-1 TRBV11-3 - TRBD1 CASSLQGANTEAFF TGTGCCAGCAGTTTACAGGGGGCGAACACTGAAGCTTTCTTT
TRBJ1-1 TRBV30 - - CAGGGQFMNTEAFF TGTGCCGGGGGCGGACAGTTCATGAACACTGAAGCTTTCTTT
TRBJ1-5 TRBV6-5 - - CASSSGTANQPQHF TGTGCCAGCAGTAGTGGGACTGCAAATCAGCCCCAGCATTTT
TRBJ1-2 TRBV30 - TRBD1 CAYRDRGINGYTF TGTGCCTACCGGGACAGGGGGATTAATGGCTACACCTTC
TRBJ2-7 TRBV9 - TRBD2 CASSVGGRALEQYF TGTGCCAGCAGCGTCGGCGGGAGGGCACTCGAGCAGTACTTC
TRBJ2-7 TRBV6-5 - TRBD2 CASSYASGLLEQYF TGTGCCAGCAGTTACGCTAGCGGGCTCTTAGAGCAGTACTTC
TRBJ2-1 TRBV7-9 - - CASSSLYNEQFF TGTGCCAGCAGCTCCCTCTACAATGAGCAGTTCTTC
TRBJ1-6 TRBV12-3/TRBV12-4 - - CASSLGGNSPLHF TGTGCCAGCAGTTTAGGGGGCAATTCACCCCTCCACTTT
TRBJ1-1 TRBV7-9 - - CASSLDSGHRSFF TGTGCCAGCAGTCTGGATTCGGGACATAGATCTTTCTTT